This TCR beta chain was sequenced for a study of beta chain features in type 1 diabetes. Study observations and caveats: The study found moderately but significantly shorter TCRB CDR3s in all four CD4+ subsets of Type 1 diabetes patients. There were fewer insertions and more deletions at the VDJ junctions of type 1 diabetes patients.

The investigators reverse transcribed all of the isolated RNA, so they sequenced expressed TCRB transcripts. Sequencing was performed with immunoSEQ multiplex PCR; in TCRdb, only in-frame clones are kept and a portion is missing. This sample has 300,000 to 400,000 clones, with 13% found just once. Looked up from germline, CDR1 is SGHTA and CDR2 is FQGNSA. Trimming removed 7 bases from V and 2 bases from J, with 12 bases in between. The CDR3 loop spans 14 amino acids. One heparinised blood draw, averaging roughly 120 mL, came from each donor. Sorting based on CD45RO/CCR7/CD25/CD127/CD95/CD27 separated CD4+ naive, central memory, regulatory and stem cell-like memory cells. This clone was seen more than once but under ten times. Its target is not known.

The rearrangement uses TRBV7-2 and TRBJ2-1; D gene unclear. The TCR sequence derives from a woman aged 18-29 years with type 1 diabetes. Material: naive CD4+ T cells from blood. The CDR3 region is CASTNFVPYNEQFF. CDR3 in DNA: TGTGCCAGCACCAACTTTGTCCCCTACAATGAGCAGTTCTTC.